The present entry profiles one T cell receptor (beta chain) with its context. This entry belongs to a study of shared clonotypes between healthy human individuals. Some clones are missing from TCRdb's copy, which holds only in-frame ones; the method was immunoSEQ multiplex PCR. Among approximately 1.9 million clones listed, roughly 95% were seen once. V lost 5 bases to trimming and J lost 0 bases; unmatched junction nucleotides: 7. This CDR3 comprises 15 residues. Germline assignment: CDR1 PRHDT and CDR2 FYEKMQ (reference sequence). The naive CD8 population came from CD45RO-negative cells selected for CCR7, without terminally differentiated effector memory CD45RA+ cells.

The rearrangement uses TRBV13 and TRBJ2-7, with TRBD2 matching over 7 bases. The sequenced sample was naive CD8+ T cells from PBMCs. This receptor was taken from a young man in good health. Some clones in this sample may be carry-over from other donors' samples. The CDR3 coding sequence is TGTGCCAGCAGCCTAACCGGGACTAACTCCTACGAGCAGTACTTC. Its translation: CASSLTGTNSYEQYF.